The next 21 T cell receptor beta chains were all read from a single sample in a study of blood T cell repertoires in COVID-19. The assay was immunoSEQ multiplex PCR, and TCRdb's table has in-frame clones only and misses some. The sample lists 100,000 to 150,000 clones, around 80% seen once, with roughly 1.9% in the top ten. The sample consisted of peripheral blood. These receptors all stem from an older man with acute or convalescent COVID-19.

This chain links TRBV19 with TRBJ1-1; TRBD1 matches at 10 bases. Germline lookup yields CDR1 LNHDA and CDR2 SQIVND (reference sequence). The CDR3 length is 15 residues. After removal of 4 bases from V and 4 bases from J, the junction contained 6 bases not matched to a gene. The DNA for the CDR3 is TGTGCCAGTAGTAGGGACAGGGGCGCGACCACTGAAGCTTTCTTT. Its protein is CASSRDRGATTEAFF.

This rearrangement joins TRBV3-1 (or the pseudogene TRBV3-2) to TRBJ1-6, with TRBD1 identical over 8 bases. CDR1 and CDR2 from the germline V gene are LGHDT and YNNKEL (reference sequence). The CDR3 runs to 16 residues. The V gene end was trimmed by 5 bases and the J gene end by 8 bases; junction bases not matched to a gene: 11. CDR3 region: CASSARDRLRDSPLHF. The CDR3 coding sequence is TGTGCCAGCAGCGCACGGGACAGGCTGCGGGATTCACCCCTCCACTTT.

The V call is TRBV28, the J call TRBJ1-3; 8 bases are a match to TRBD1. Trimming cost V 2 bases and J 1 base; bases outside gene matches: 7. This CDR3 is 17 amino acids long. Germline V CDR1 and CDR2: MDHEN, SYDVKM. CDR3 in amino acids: CASSLGQGRRSGNTIYF. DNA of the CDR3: TGTGCCAGCAGTTTAGGACAGGGAAGGAGGTCTGGAAACACCATATATTTT.

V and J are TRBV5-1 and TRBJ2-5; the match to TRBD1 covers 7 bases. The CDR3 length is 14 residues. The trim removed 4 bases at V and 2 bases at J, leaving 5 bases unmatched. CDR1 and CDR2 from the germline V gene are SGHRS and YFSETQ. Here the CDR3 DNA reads TGCGCCAGCAGCCCCCGGGACAGACAAGAGACCCAGTACTTC. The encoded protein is CASSPRDRQETQYF.

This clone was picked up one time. The CDR3 loop is CSASLGGGGYGYTF. The CDR3 DNA reads as TGCAGTGCTAGTTTGGGGGGAGGGGGCTATGGCTACACCTTC. The J gene is TRBJ1-2, the V gene TRBV20-1; TRBD1 is a possible D gene (6 bases). This CDR3 is 14 amino acids long. V lost 3 bases and J lost 4, with 15 bases in between. CDR1 and CDR2 (germline): DFQATT, SNEGSKA (reference sequence).

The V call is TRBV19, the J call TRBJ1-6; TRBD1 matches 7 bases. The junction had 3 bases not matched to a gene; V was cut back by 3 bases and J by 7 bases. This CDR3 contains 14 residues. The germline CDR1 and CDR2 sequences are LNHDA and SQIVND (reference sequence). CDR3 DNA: TGTGCCAGTAGTATCACAGGGGCAAATTCACCCCTCCACTTT. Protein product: CASSITGANSPLHF.

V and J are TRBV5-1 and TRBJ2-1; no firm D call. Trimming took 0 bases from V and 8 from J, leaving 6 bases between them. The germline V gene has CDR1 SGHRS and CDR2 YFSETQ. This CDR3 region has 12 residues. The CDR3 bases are TGCGCCAGCAGCTTGGGAGTAGATGAGCAGTTCTTC. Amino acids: CASSLGVDEQFF.

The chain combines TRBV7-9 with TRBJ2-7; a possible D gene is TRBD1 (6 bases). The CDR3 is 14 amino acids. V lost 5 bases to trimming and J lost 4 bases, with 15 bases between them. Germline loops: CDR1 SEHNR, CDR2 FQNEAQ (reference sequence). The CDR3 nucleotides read TGTGCCAGCAGCCCAGTAGACAGGTTATACGAGCAGTACTTC. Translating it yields CASSPVDRLYEQYF. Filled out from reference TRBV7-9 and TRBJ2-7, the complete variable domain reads DTGVSQNPRHKITKRGQNVTFRCDPISEHNRLYWYRQTLGQGPEFLTYFQNEAQLEKSRLLSDRFSAERPKGSFSTLEIQRTEQGDSAMYLCASSPVDRLYEQYFGPGTRLTVT.

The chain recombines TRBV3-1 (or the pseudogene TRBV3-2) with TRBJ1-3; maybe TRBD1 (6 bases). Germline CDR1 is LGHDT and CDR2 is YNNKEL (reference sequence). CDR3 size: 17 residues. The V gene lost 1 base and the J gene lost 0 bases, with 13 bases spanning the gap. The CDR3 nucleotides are TGTGCCAGCAGCCAAGTGGGGGGGCCCCTCTCTGGAAACACCATATATTTT. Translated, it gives CASSQVGGPLSGNTIYF.

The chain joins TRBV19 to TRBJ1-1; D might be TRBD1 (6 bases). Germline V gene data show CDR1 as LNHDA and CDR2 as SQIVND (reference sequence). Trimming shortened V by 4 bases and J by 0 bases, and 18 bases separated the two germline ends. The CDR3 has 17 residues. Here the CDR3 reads CASSTPRGGAVNTEAFF. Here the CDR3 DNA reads TGTGCCAGTAGTACCCCCCGGGGGGGCGCGGTGAACACTGAAGCTTTCTTT.

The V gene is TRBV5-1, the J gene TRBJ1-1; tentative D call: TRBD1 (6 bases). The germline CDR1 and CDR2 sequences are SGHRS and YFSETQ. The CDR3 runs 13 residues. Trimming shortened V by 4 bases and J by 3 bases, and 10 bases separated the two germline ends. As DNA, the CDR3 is TGCGCCAGCAGCACGGACAGTTACACTGAAGCTTTCTTT. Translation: CASSTDSYTEAFF.

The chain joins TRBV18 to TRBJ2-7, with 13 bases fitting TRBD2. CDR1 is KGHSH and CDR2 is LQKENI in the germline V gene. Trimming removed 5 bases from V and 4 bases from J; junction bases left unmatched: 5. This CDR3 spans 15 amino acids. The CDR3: CASSSTSGGAYEQYF. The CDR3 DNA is TGTGCCAGCTCATCAACTAGCGGGGGGGCTTACGAGCAGTACTTC.

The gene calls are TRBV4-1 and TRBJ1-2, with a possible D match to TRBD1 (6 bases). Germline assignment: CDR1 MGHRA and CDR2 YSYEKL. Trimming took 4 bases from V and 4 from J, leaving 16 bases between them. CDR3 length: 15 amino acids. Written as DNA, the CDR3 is TGCGCCAGCAGCCCCGGACAGACATGGTCCTATGGCTACACCTTC. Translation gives CASSPGQTWSYGYTF.

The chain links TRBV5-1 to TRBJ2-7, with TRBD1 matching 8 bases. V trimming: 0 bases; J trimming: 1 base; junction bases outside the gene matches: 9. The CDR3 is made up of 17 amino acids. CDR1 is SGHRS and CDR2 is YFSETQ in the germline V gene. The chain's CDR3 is CASSLAGLQGVSYEQYF. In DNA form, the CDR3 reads TGCGCCAGCAGCTTGGCAGGGTTACAGGGGGTATCCTACGAGCAGTACTTC. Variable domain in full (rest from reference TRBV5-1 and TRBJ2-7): KAGVTQTPRYLIKTRGQQVTLSCSPISGHRSVSWYQQTPGQGLQFLFEYFSETQRNKGNFPGRFSGRQFSNSRSEMNVSTLELGDSALYLCASSLAGLQGVSYEQYFGPGTRLTVT.

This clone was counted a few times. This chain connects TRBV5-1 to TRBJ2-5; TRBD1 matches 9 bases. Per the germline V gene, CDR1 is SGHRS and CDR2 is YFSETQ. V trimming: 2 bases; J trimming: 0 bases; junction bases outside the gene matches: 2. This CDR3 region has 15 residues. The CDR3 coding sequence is TGCGCCAGCAGCTTCGGGACAGGGTACCAAGAGACCCAGTACTTC. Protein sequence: CASSFGTGYQETQYF.

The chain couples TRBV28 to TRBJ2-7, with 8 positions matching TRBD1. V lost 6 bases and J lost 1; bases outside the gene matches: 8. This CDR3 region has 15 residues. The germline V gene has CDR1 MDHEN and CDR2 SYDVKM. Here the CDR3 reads CASRRQGPASYEQYF. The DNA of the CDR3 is TGTGCCAGCAGGCGACAGGGGCCTGCATCCTACGAGCAGTACTTC.

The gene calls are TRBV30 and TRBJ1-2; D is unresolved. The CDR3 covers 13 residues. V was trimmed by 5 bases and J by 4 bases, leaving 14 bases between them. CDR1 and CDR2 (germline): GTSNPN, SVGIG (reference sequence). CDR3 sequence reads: CAWGGGLGYGYTF. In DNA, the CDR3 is TGTGCCTGGGGCGGAGGGCTGGGCTATGGCTACACCTTC.

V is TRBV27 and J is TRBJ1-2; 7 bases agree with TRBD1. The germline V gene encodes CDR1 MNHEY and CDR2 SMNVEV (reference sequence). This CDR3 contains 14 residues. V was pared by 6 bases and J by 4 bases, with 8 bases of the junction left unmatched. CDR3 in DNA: TGTGCCAGCAGATTACTACAGGGGACCTATGGCTACACCTTC. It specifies CASRLLQGTYGYTF.

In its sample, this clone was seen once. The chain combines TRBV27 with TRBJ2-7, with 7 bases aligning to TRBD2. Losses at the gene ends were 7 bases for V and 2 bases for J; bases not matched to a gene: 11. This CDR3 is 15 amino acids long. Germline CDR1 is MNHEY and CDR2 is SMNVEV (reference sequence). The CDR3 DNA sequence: TGTGCCAGCACCCCCTCAGCGGGGAGTCCCTACGAGCAGTACTTC. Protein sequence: CASTPSAGSPYEQYF.

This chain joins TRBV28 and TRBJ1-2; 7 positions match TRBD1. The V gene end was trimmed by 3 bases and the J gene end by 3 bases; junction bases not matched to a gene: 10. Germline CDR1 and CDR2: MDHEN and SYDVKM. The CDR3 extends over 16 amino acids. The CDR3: CASSLLRGGADYGYTF. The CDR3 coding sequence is TGTGCCAGCAGTTTGTTGCGAGGGGGCGCCGACTATGGCTACACCTTC.

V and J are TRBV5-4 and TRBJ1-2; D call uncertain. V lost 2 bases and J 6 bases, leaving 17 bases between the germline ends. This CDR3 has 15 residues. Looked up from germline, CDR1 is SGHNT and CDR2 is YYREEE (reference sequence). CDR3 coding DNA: TGTGCCAGCAGCTTACCAGACGGGATGATGGATGGCTACACCTTC. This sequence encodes CASSLPDGMMDGYTF. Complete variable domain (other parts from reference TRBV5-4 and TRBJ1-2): ETGVTQSPTHLIKTRGQQVTLRCSSQSGHNTVSWYQQALGQGPQFIFQYYREEENGRGNFPPRFSGLQFPNYSSELNVNALELDDSALYLCASSLPDGMMDGYTFGSGTRLTVV.